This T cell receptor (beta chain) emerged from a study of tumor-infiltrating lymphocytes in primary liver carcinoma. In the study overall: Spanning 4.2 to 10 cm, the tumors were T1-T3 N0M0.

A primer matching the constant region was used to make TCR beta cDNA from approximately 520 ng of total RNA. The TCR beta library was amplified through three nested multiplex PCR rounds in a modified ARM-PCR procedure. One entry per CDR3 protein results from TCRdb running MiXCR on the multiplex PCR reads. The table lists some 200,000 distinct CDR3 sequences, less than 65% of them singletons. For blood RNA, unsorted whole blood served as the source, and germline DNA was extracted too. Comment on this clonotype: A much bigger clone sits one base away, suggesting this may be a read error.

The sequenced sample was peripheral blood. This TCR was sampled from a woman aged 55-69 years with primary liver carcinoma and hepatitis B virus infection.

CDR3 protein: CASSRSSGHSYEQYF. CDR3 sequence (DNA): TGTGCCAGCAGCCGATCTAGCGGGCACTCCTACGAGCAGTACTTC. The chain couples TRBV7-9 to TRBJ2-7, with 8 bases that match TRBD2. Germline CDR1 is SEHNR and CDR2 is FQNEAQ (reference sequence). V lost 5 bases and J lost 0; bases outside the gene matches: 6. CDR3 length: 15 residues.